A selection of T cell receptor beta chains follows, all from one sample in a study of blood T cell repertoires in COVID-19. Produced via immunoSEQ multiplex PCR; TCRdb's table is partial and in-frame only. The table has about 370,000 clones, approximately 92% seen once; the top ten hold 0.9% to 1.1%. Material for sequencing was PBMCs or T cells enriched from blood (not recorded which). The receptors were gathered from a young man who had recovered from COVID-19. CDR3s include the opening cysteine and the closing phenylalanine or tryptophan. Fields, in order: J gene, V gene, clone size, D gene, CDR3 DNA, CDR3 protein. A D gene is named only where the DNA matches it firmly. Clone size appears in some rows only: once, few, many, or a class for an expanded clone.

j_gene: TRBJ2-1
v_gene: TRBV5-4
abundance: NA
d_gene: TRBD1
CDR3nt: TGTGCCAGCAGCTCCCCCGACAGGGGAAATGAGCAGTTCTTC
CDR3aa: CASSSPDRGNEQFF

j_gene: TRBJ2-7
v_gene: TRBV11-2
abundance: once
d_gene: TRBD1
CDR3nt: TGTGCCAGCAGCTCCTCCGGGACAGGGTCCAAAGAGCAGTACTTC
CDR3aa: CASSSSGTGSKEQYF

j_gene: TRBJ2-1
v_gene: TRBV5-6
abundance: NA
d_gene: NA
CDR3nt: TGTGCCAGCAGCTTCGGCGGTCCGAGGGACAATGAGCAGTTCTTC
CDR3aa: CASSFGGPRDNEQFF

j_gene: TRBJ2-1
v_gene: TRBV11-2
abundance: NA
d_gene: TRBD2
CDR3nt: TGTGCCAGCAGCTACGGGAGACTAGCGGGAGGGCGGGGGGATGAGCAGTTCTTC
CDR3aa: CASSYGRLAGGRGDEQFF

j_gene: TRBJ1-2
v_gene: TRBV27
abundance: NA
d_gene: NA
CDR3nt: TGTGCCAGCAGTACGATGGCAGGGCTAGCTAACTATGGCTACACCTTC
CDR3aa: CASSTMAGLANYGYTF

j_gene: TRBJ1-2
v_gene: TRBV3-1/TRBV3-2
abundance: NA
d_gene: NA
CDR3nt: TGTGCCAGCAGCCAAGGAGATAACTATGGCTACACCTTC
CDR3aa: CASSQGDNYGYTF

j_gene: TRBJ2-3
v_gene: TRBV30
abundance: NA
d_gene: TRBD1
CDR3nt: TGTGCCTGGAGTACAGGGGGTGGAGGGACAGATACGCAGTATTTT
CDR3aa: CAWSTGGGGTDTQYF

j_gene: TRBJ2-7
v_gene: TRBV6-1
abundance: NA
d_gene: NA
CDR3nt: TGTGCCAGCAGTGAGCCGGGAGCAAGCTACGAGCAGTACTTC
CDR3aa: CASSEPGASYEQYF

j_gene: TRBJ2-1
v_gene: TRBV19
abundance: NA
d_gene: NA
CDR3nt: TGTGCCAGTAGTATAGACCGGGGTAGAGTGTATGAGCAGTTCTTC
CDR3aa: CASSIDRGRVYEQFF

j_gene: TRBJ1-4
v_gene: TRBV4-2
abundance: once
d_gene: TRBD1
CDR3nt: TGTGCCAGCAGCCAAGCAGGGGGCAAAGGCGAAAAACTGTTTTTT
CDR3aa: CASSQAGGKGEKLFF

j_gene: TRBJ2-1
v_gene: TRBV2
abundance: NA
d_gene: TRBD2
CDR3nt: TGTGCCAGCAGTGATATAGCGGGAGGAGTTCATGAGCAGTTCTTC
CDR3aa: CASSDIAGGVHEQFF

j_gene: TRBJ1-1
v_gene: TRBV29-1
abundance: NA
d_gene: NA
CDR3nt: TGCAGCGTTGGGTTAGGGGCAGGGGCTGAAGCTTTCTTT
CDR3aa: CSVGLGAGAEAFF

j_gene: TRBJ1-2
v_gene: TRBV7-5
abundance: NA
d_gene: NA
CDR3nt: TGTGTCAGGGTAATGACGAGGAGGAGGAATGGCTACACCTTC
CDR3aa: CVRVMTRRRNGYTF

j_gene: TRBJ1-1
v_gene: TRBV4-1
abundance: NA
d_gene: NA
CDR3nt: TGCGCCAGCAGCCCGATGGGGGCGCAGGACACTGAAGCTTTCTTT
CDR3aa: CASSPMGAQDTEAFF

j_gene: TRBJ2-1
v_gene: TRBV6-1
abundance: many
d_gene: TRBD2
CDR3nt: TGTGCCAGCAGTGAAGGGGGGGGGTCCTACAATGAGCAGTTCTTC
CDR3aa: CASSEGGGSYNEQFF

j_gene: TRBJ2-1
v_gene: TRBV7-9
abundance: NA
d_gene: TRBD1
CDR3nt: TGTGCCAGCAGCCAATCTAGGACAGGGCTATACAATGAGCAGTTCTTC
CDR3aa: CASSQSRTGLYNEQFF

j_gene: TRBJ1-1
v_gene: TRBV11-2
abundance: NA
d_gene: TRBD1
CDR3nt: TGTGCCAGCAGCTCGGGACAGGGGCTCGTGAACACTGAAGCTTTCTTT
CDR3aa: CASSSGQGLVNTEAFF

j_gene: TRBJ2-6
v_gene: TRBV3-1/TRBV3-2
abundance: once
d_gene: NA
CDR3nt: TGTGCCAGCAGCCAAGATTCGTTGCTAGCTGGGGCCAACGTCCTGACTTTC
CDR3aa: CASSQDSLLAGANVLTF

j_gene: TRBJ1-1
v_gene: TRBV5-1
abundance: once
d_gene: NA
CDR3nt: TGCGCCAGCAGCTTGGAAGCAGGGCTGTACACTGAAGCTTTCTTT
CDR3aa: CASSLEAGLYTEAFF

j_gene: TRBJ1-4
v_gene: TRBV5-8
abundance: few
d_gene: TRBD1
CDR3nt: TGTGCCAGCAGCTCAGACAGGGTTGGCACTAATGAAAAACTGTTTTTT
CDR3aa: CASSSDRVGTNEKLFF

j_gene: TRBJ2-3
v_gene: TRBV5-1
abundance: NA
d_gene: NA
CDR3nt: TGCGCCAGCAGCTTGGGGACACGAGGCACAGATACGCAGTATTTT
CDR3aa: CASSLGTRGTDTQYF

j_gene: TRBJ2-5
v_gene: TRBV10-1
abundance: NA
d_gene: TRBD1
CDR3nt: TGCGCCAGCAGTGGAACCGGGACAGAAGAGACCCAGTACTTC
CDR3aa: CASSGTGTEETQYF

j_gene: TRBJ2-1
v_gene: TRBV24-1
abundance: NA
d_gene: TRBD2
CDR3nt: TGTGCCACCAGGGGAGGGCTCCATGAGCAGTTCTTC
CDR3aa: CATRGGLHEQFF

j_gene: TRBJ2-3
v_gene: TRBV11-3
abundance: NA
d_gene: NA
CDR3nt: TGTGCCAGCAGCTTGGAGGGAGTTAGCACAGATACGCAGTATTTT
CDR3aa: CASSLEGVSTDTQYF

j_gene: TRBJ2-3
v_gene: TRBV9
abundance: NA
d_gene: TRBD2
CDR3nt: TGTGCCAGCAGCGTAGAAGGGAGCGGGGGGGCAAGAGATACGCAGTATTTT
CDR3aa: CASSVEGSGGARDTQYF

j_gene: TRBJ2-7
v_gene: TRBV7-9
abundance: many
d_gene: TRBD1
CDR3nt: TGTGCCAGCAGCTCTATAACGACAGGGCGCGGCTACGAGCAGTACTTC
CDR3aa: CASSSITTGRGYEQYF

j_gene: TRBJ1-3
v_gene: TRBV4-3
abundance: few
d_gene: NA
CDR3nt: TGCGCCAGCAGCCAACGAACAGTGAGCTCTGGAAACACCATATATTTT
CDR3aa: CASSQRTVSSGNTIYF

j_gene: TRBJ1-2
v_gene: TRBV29-1
abundance: NA
d_gene: TRBD1
CDR3nt: TGCAGCGTTGCTCGTTCGGGACAGGGGAATGGCTACACCTTC
CDR3aa: CSVARSGQGNGYTF

j_gene: TRBJ1-2
v_gene: TRBV3-1/TRBV3-2
abundance: NA
d_gene: NA
CDR3nt: TGTGCCAGCAGCCTCCGACAGCCCTCCTATGGCTACACCTTC
CDR3aa: CASSLRQPSYGYTF

j_gene: TRBJ2-7
v_gene: TRBV23-1
abundance: once
d_gene: NA
CDR3nt: TGCGCCAGCAGTCAACCGAAATCGGGCAAGGAGTTCGGGCAGGGCTTGAACTACTACGAGCAGTACTTC
CDR3aa: CASSQPKSGKEFGQGLNYYEQYF

j_gene: TRBJ2-1
v_gene: TRBV19
abundance: once
d_gene: NA
CDR3nt: TGTGCCAGCACATCTTTAGGAGCGGCTTCCTACAATGAGCAGTTCTTC
CDR3aa: CASTSLGAASYNEQFF

j_gene: TRBJ1-6
v_gene: TRBV7-2
abundance: NA
d_gene: TRBD1
CDR3nt: TGTGCCAGCAGCTTACGGGGGACAGTCGGTTCACCCCTCCACTTT
CDR3aa: CASSLRGTVGSPLHF

j_gene: TRBJ1-3
v_gene: TRBV6-6
abundance: NA
d_gene: NA
CDR3nt: TGTGCCGCAGGCGGGGATTCCTCTGGAAACACCATATATTTT
CDR3aa: CAAGGDSSGNTIYF

j_gene: TRBJ2-5
v_gene: TRBV2
abundance: NA
d_gene: TRBD2
CDR3nt: TGTGCCAGCAGACCGGGACTAGCGGGGGAATCGTACTTC
CDR3aa: CASRPGLAGESYF

j_gene: TRBJ1-1
v_gene: TRBV7-3
abundance: once
d_gene: NA
CDR3nt: TGTGCCAGCAGCTTAAACGCAGGTATGAACACTGAAGCTTTCTTT
CDR3aa: CASSLNAGMNTEAFF

j_gene: TRBJ2-2
v_gene: TRBV25-1
abundance: NA
d_gene: NA
CDR3nt: TGTGCCAGCAGTGAATATCGGGGGACCTCCACCGGGGAGCTGTTTTTT
CDR3aa: CASSEYRGTSTGELFF

j_gene: TRBJ2-1
v_gene: TRBV2
abundance: NA
d_gene: NA
CDR3nt: TGTGCCAGCAGTGAATCAGGCAATGAGCAGTTCTTC
CDR3aa: CASSESGNEQFF

j_gene: TRBJ1-1
v_gene: TRBV29-1
abundance: once
d_gene: NA
CDR3nt: TGCAGCGTAGGACACGGGAACACTGAAGCTTTCTTT
CDR3aa: CSVGHGNTEAFF

j_gene: TRBJ2-2
v_gene: TRBV5-4
abundance: NA
d_gene: TRBD1
CDR3nt: TGTGCCAGCAGACCCGGGACAGCCACGAACACCGGGGAGCTGTTTTTT
CDR3aa: CASRPGTATNTGELFF

j_gene: TRBJ1-1
v_gene: TRBV18
abundance: NA
d_gene: NA
CDR3nt: TGTGCCAGCTCACCACCCCTAGGCAAAAACACTGAAGCTTTCTTT
CDR3aa: CASSPPLGKNTEAFF

j_gene: TRBJ1-1
v_gene: TRBV28
abundance: NA
d_gene: NA
CDR3nt: TGTGCCAGCACCATAGCGATGAACACTGAAGCTTTCTTT
CDR3aa: CASTIAMNTEAFF

j_gene: TRBJ1-5
v_gene: TRBV28
abundance: NA
d_gene: NA
CDR3nt: TGTGCCAGCATGGGGGCAGCTAGCAATCAGCCCCAGCATTTT
CDR3aa: CASMGAASNQPQHF

j_gene: TRBJ1-3
v_gene: TRBV5-8
abundance: NA
d_gene: NA
CDR3nt: TGTGCCAGCAGCTTGTCTATGAAGGGAAACACCATATATTTT
CDR3aa: CASSLSMKGNTIYF

j_gene: TRBJ2-1
v_gene: TRBV5-1
abundance: NA
d_gene: NA
CDR3nt: TGCGCCAGCAGCTTGGTACAGGAACCCTACAATGAGCAGTTCTTC
CDR3aa: CASSLVQEPYNEQFF

j_gene: TRBJ2-7
v_gene: TRBV2
abundance: NA
d_gene: TRBD1
CDR3nt: TGTGCCAGCAGGGGTGGACAGGGGGTGGACGAGCAGTACTTC
CDR3aa: CASRGGQGVDEQYF

j_gene: TRBJ1-2
v_gene: TRBV27
abundance: NA
d_gene: NA
CDR3nt: TGTGCCAGCAGTTTAAACTTGGGGGCGCGGGGCTACACCTTC
CDR3aa: CASSLNLGARGYTF

j_gene: TRBJ2-2
v_gene: TRBV9
abundance: NA
d_gene: NA
CDR3nt: TGTGCCAGCAGCGTAGAGCCCAACTCCGCGGCGAACACCGGGGAGCTGTTTTTT
CDR3aa: CASSVEPNSAANTGELFF

j_gene: TRBJ1-2
v_gene: TRBV11-2
abundance: NA
d_gene: NA
CDR3nt: TGTGCCAGCAGCTTAGACACGAGGGGCTACACCTTC
CDR3aa: CASSLDTRGYTF

j_gene: TRBJ1-6
v_gene: TRBV7-2
abundance: NA
d_gene: TRBD1
CDR3nt: TGTGCCAGCAGCTCGGCACGGGACAGGGGTGCAATCTTT
CDR3aa: CASSSARDRGAIF

j_gene: TRBJ1-1
v_gene: TRBV7-2
abundance: NA
d_gene: NA
CDR3nt: TGTGCCAGCAGTCCGACCCGGGGGAACACTGAAGCTTTCTTT
CDR3aa: CASSPTRGNTEAFF

j_gene: TRBJ1-4
v_gene: TRBV11-2
abundance: NA
d_gene: TRBD1
CDR3nt: TGTGCCAGCAGCTTAGGAGGGGGCGGACTGTTTTTT
CDR3aa: CASSLGGGGLFF

j_gene: TRBJ1-1
v_gene: TRBV5-1
abundance: NA
d_gene: NA
CDR3nt: TGCGCCAGCAGCTTGGTGGGGCAGATGAACACTGAAGCTTTCTTT
CDR3aa: CASSLVGQMNTEAFF

j_gene: TRBJ2-1
v_gene: TRBV27
abundance: NA
d_gene: NA
CDR3nt: TGTGCCAGCAGTTTTGGAACGACTACCCTGGGGGCCAATGAGCAGTTCTTC
CDR3aa: CASSFGTTTLGANEQFF

j_gene: TRBJ2-1
v_gene: TRBV9
abundance: NA
d_gene: NA
CDR3nt: TGTGCCAGCAGCGTAGCCCTGGGGGGAAATGAGCAGTTCTTC
CDR3aa: CASSVALGGNEQFF

j_gene: TRBJ1-5
v_gene: TRBV19
abundance: NA
d_gene: NA
CDR3nt: TGTGCCAGTAGTATAGCGCGGGCCTCATTCTCCGAAAGCAATCAGCCCCAGCATTTT
CDR3aa: CASSIARASFSESNQPQHF

j_gene: TRBJ2-1
v_gene: TRBV27
abundance: NA
d_gene: NA
CDR3nt: TGTGCCAGCAGTTTATACGGTGAGCAGTTCTTC
CDR3aa: CASSLYGEQFF